The clone carrying this T cell receptor beta chain was counted once. Its antigen remains unidentified. No patient escaped relapse after autologous stem cell transplantation, and brentuximab vedotin exposure varied. This entry is derived from a study of PD-1 blockade in classical Hodgkin lymphoma. For the study at large: A 3 mg/kg intravenous dose of nivolumab was received by patients every 2 weeks. Study-wide results and limits: Newly diagnosed and completely responding patients shared comparable baseline diversity. Exclusion applied to patients who initiated nivolumab less than 1 year following ASCT. The origin of the repertoire differences remains undefined, with disease activity or prior therapy as possible causes.

Assay: immunoSEQ multiplex PCR; the TCRdb copy retains only in-frame clones and omits some. The sample yields 45,000 to 55,000 clones, over 70% seen once. The CDR3 consists of 14 residues. The germline V gene encodes CDR1 MNHEY and CDR2 SVGAGI. Trimming removed 4 bases at V and 4 bases at J, with 12 bases between. The clonotype was recovered from a human donor with classical Hodgkin lymphoma. The chain links TRBV6-5 to TRBJ2-3; maybe TRBD1 (6 bases). This sample comprised peripheral blood mononuclear cells (PBMCs), obtained at baseline. CDR3 sequence reads: CASSFTGWADTQYF. CDR3 DNA: TGTGCCAGCAGTTTTACAGGGTGGGCAGATACGCAGTATTTT.